These 19 T cell receptor beta chains share one sample of origin, sequenced in a study of radiotherapy plus CTLA-4 blockade in lung cancer. Sequencing was performed with immunoSEQ multiplex PCR; in TCRdb, only in-frame clones are kept and a portion is missing. Of about 59,000 clones in the sample, 72% were seen once. The material was peripheral blood, obtained from a patient treated with radiotherapy plus ipilimumab. These receptors were taken from a human donor with non-small cell lung cancer whose response to radiotherapy plus ipilimumab could not be evaluated.

This chain links TRBV19 with TRBJ1-4, with no clear D. CDR1 is LNHDA, CDR2 SQIVND, per germline (reference sequence). V lost 7 bases and J lost 7, with 7 bases in between. CDR3 length: 11 residues. The CDR3 DNA reads TGTGCCAGTATACGGGGTGAAAAACTGTTTTTT. It is translated as CASIRGEKLFF.

As for this clone: A much bigger clone sits one base away, suggesting this may be a read error. This same CDR3 is encoded by further DNA sequences in the sample. The chain uses TRBV7-9 and TRBJ1-1; TRBD1 might be the D (6 bases). V shed 1 base and J shed 0 bases, with 6 bases lying between them. CDR1 SEHNR and CDR2 FQNEAQ come from the germline V gene (reference sequence). This CDR3 comprises 14 residues. The CDR3 region has the DNA TGTGCCAGCAGCTTAGACAGGGTGAACACTGAAGCTTTCTTT. It is translated as CASSLDRVNTEAFF.

This clone was detected a few times. The rearrangement links TRBV7-2 to TRBJ2-2; no firm D call. CDR1 SGHTA and CDR2 FQGNSA come from the germline V gene. The CDR3 has 14 amino acids. V lost 5 bases, J lost 1 base, and 8 bases lay in between. The CDR3: CASSTDLNTGELFF. As DNA, the CDR3 is TGTGCCAGCAGCACCGACTTGAACACCGGGGAGCTGTTTTTT. The full variable domain, completed using reference TRBV7-2 and TRBJ2-2, is GAGVSQSPSNKVTEKGKDVELRCDPISGHTALYWYRQSLGQGLEFLIYFQGNSAPDKSGLPSDRFSAERTGGSVSTLTIQRTQQEDSAVYLCASSTDLNTGELFFGEGSRLTVL.

The chain combines TRBV18 with TRBJ1-2; TRBD1 aligns across 11 bases. CDR1 KGHSH and CDR2 LQKENI come from the germline V gene. V lost 4 bases, J lost 9 bases, and 7 bases stayed unmatched. The CDR3 sequence is 14 residues long. As DNA, the CDR3 is TGTGCCAGCTCACTGGGACAGGGGGTCGGGTGCTACACCTTC. It translates to CASSLGQGVGCYTF.

The chain links TRBV23-1 to TRBJ1-2; D gene unclear. TRBV23-1 is flagged as an ORF with uncertain function. The V gene lost 1 base and the J gene lost 8 bases, with 8 bases spanning the gap. CDR3 length equals 12 residues. The CDR3 loop reads CASSQYSRGYTF. In DNA, the CDR3 is TGCGCCAGCAGTCAATACAGTAGGGGCTACACCTTC.

This clone came up a few times. CDR3: CASTRDRPQETQYF. The CDR3 DNA reads TGTGCTAGTACCCGGGACAGACCCCAAGAGACCCAGTACTTC. The rearrangement joins TRBV12-5 to TRBJ2-5, with 7 bases that match TRBD1. CDR1 and CDR2 (germline): LGHNT, FRNRAP. The V gene end was trimmed by 8 bases and the J gene end by 1 base; junction bases not matched to a gene: 7. There are 14 residues in the CDR3. The variable domain in full, completed from reference TRBV12-5 and TRBJ2-5, reads DARVTQTPRHKVTEMGQEVTMRCQPILGHNTVFWYRQTMMQGLELLAYFRNRAPLDDSGMPKDRFSAEMPDATLATLKIQPSEPRDSAVYFCASTRDRPQETQYFGPGTRLLVL.

CDR3 nucleotide sequence: TGCGCCAGCAGCCAGGTGCTAGCGGGAGCCGAGCAGTACTTC. Translated, it gives CASSQVLAGAEQYF. The rearrangement links TRBV4-1 to TRBJ2-7, with 10 nucleotides matching TRBD2. Germline assignment: CDR1 MGHRA and CDR2 YSYEKL. This CDR3 is built from 14 residues. With 3 bases clipped from V and 6 bases from J, the junction kept 5 bases outside the gene matches.

J is TRBJ1-2 and V is TRBV5-1, with 9 bases that match TRBD1. The CDR3 totals 15 residues. Germline V gives CDR1 SGHRS, CDR2 YFSETQ. J gave up 2 bases and V 5 bases, and 7 bases lay outside the gene matches. The CDR3 loop reads CASRAGTGSNYGYTF. In DNA form, the CDR3 reads TGCGCCAGCAGGGCTGGGACAGGGTCCAACTATGGCTACACCTTC.

This clone has more than one count but fewer than ten. The V call is TRBV7-2, the J call TRBJ1-5; possibly TRBD1 for D (6 bases). Trimming cost V 5 bases and J 4 bases, with 9 bases left between them. This CDR3 region has 13 residues. The germline gives CDR1 SGHTA, CDR2 FQGNSA. The CDR3 sequence: CASSLDSNQPQHF. The DNA for the CDR3 is TGTGCCAGCAGCCTGGACAGTAATCAGCCCCAGCATTTT.

There are a few counts of this clone. The J gene is TRBJ2-6, the V gene TRBV5-1; perhaps TRBD1 as D (5 bases). The CDR3 loop spans 16 amino acids. The V and J ends lost 0 bases and 2 bases respectively, with 9 bases between them. Per germline, CDR1 SGHRS and CDR2 YFSETQ. The chain's CDR3 is CASSLESRAGANVLTF. As DNA, the CDR3 is TGCGCCAGCAGCTTGGAATCCAGGGCTGGGGCCAACGTCCTGACTTTC.

This chain links TRBV4-1 with TRBJ1-1, with D tentatively TRBD1 (5 bases). V was trimmed by 6 bases and J by 1 base, leaving 12 bases between them. Germline V gene lookup returns CDR1 MGHRA and CDR2 YSYEKL. This CDR3 is built from 14 residues. CDR3 DNA sequence: TGCGCCAGCAGTCAATCGACAGAGAACACTGAAGCTTTCTTT. Translating it yields CASSQSTENTEAFF.

This clone occurred a few times. Other DNA sequences from this sample encode an identical CDR3 as well. The rearrangement joins TRBV7-6 to TRBJ1-3; D gene unclear. Germline V gene sequence: CDR1 SGHVS, CDR2 FNYEAQ. The CDR3 runs to 15 residues. Trimming took off 1 base at V and 0 bases at J, with 7 bases between the two ends. CDR3 region: CASSLEPSSGNTIYF. The CDR3 DNA is TGTGCCAGCAGCTTAGAACCCAGCTCTGGAAACACCATATATTTT.

This clone was observed a single time. This rearrangement joins TRBV7-8 to TRBJ2-3, with 8 bases that match TRBD2. The germline V gene has CDR1 SGHVS and CDR2 FQNEAQ. The CDR3 loop spans 17 amino acids. Trimming cost V 1 base and J 0 bases; bases outside gene matches: 6. The CDR3 DNA reads as TGTGCCAGCAGCTTAGGGCGGGGGGCCGTTAGCACAGATACGCAGTATTTT. It yields the protein CASSLGRGAVSTDTQYF.

The rearrangement uses TRBV5-1 and TRBJ2-3; the D gene is possibly TRBD1 (6 bases). This CDR3 comprises 15 residues. CDR1 SGHRS and CDR2 YFSETQ come from the germline V gene. V was cut by 2 bases and J by 2 bases, with 12 bases left in between. CDR3 residues: CASSFGQIFTDTQYF. The CDR3 DNA is TGCGCCAGCAGCTTCGGACAGATTTTCACAGATACGCAGTATTTT.

The V call is TRBV5-6, the J call TRBJ2-1, with 12 bases identical to TRBD2. V lost 4 bases, J lost 5 bases, and 7 bases stayed unmatched. CDR3 size: 16 residues. CDR1 SGHDT and CDR2 YYEEEE come from the germline V gene. This chain's CDR3 is CASSKRLAGVNNEQFF. The DNA for the CDR3 is TGTGCCAGCAGCAAACGACTAGCGGGAGTCAACAATGAGCAGTTCTTC.

This clone has a handful of counts. The CDR3 spells CASLRQGIYGYTF. The DNA of the CDR3 is TGTGCCAGCCTTCGACAGGGGATCTATGGCTACACCTTC. J is TRBJ1-2 and V is TRBV28; 8 nucleotides line up with TRBD1. The V segment lost 8 bases and the J segment 4 bases; nucleotides outside the gene matches: 6. Per germline, CDR1 MDHEN and CDR2 SYDVKM. The CDR3 loop spans 13 amino acids.

The V and J genes are TRBV7-2 and TRBJ1-1; D not resolved. Trimming removed 3 bases from V and 0 bases from J, with 8 bases in between. The V gene's germline CDR1 is SGHTA and CDR2 FQGNSA. There are 14 residues in the CDR3. CDR3 residues: CASSFWEMNTEAFF. CDR3 bases: TGTGCCAGCAGCTTCTGGGAGATGAACACTGAAGCTTTCTTT.

This chain uses TRBV28 with TRBJ2-7; 10 nucleotides agree with TRBD2. V was pared by 3 bases and J by 3 bases, with 8 bases of the junction left unmatched. This CDR3 contains 16 residues. The germline V gene has CDR1 MDHEN and CDR2 SYDVKM. The CDR3 here is CASSFVFRTSGYEQYF. The CDR3 DNA sequence: TGTGCCAGCAGTTTCGTCTTTCGGACTAGCGGCTACGAGCAGTACTTC. The variable domain in full, with the rest retrieved from reference TRBV28 and TRBJ2-7, is DVKVTQSSRYLVKRTGEKVFLECVQDMDHENMFWYRQDPGLGLRLIYFSYDVKMKEKGDIPEGYSVSREKKERFSLILESASTNQTSMYLCASSFVFRTSGYEQYFGPGTRLTVT.

This clone came up a few times. The chain is built from TRBV9 and TRBJ2-1, with 12 nucleotides matching TRBD2. CDR3 length: 14 amino acids. CDR1 SGDLS and CDR2 YYNGEE come from the germline V gene. The trim removed 0 bases at V and 12 bases at J, leaving 4 bases unmatched. CDR3 region: CASSVVASGGVQFF. The CDR3 DNA is TGTGCCAGCAGCGTAGTGGCTAGCGGGGGGGTGCAGTTCTTC. Supplemented by reference TRBV9 and TRBJ2-1, the full variable domain reads DSGVTQTPKHLITATGQRVTLRCSPRSGDLSVYWYQQSLDQGLQFLIQYYNGEERAKGNILERFSAQQFPDLHSELNLSSLELGDSALYFCASSVVASGGVQFFGPGTRLTVL.